The T cell receptor beta chain under discussion was sequenced for a study of T cells expressing NK-cell markers. The wider study: Seven HCMV-seropositive donors and one seronegative donor made up the eight sequenced donors.

Study results and limitations: Researchers report these clonotypes also headed the CD3+CD56-NKG2C+ fraction in a few donors. Among CD8+ T cells from over 5 donors, dominant NKG2C+ clonotypes accounted for about 1.0-7.0%.

The CDR3 has 13 amino acids. In germline, CDR1 is MNHEY, CDR2 SVGAGI. The authors made TCR beta cDNA libraries by 5'RACE template switching. This switching added a universal primer site and UMIs. TCRdb reprocessed the 5' RACE reads and reports one entry per CDR3 protein, with no DNA. This repertoire comprises about 430,000 distinct CDR3 sequences; its ten largest clones make up roughly 1.4%. Of note for this clonotype: The target antigen is unknown.

Sample: blood T cells: a sorted CD56 or NKG2C T cell subset, CD4+ or CD8+ T cells, or bulk PBMC T cells (not recorded which). This chain joins TRBV6-5 and TRBJ1-2; the D gene TCRdb calls, TRBD1, cannot be checked with no DNA. The clonotype comes from a woman aged 45 to 65 in good health. CDR3 in amino acids: CASRNQGSYGYTF.